This T cell receptor (beta chain) was captured by sequencing in a study of PD-L1 blockade in urothelial cancer. The overall study: Patients' prior chemotherapy regimens numbered 0 to 3. T cells numbered a median of around 150,000 in the blood samples. At 3 weeks after treatment start (second dose) and again at 6 weeks, blood was analyzed.

Sequencing used immunoSEQ multiplex PCR; TCRdb keeps in-frame clones, though not all of them. The sample records about 51,000 clones, approximately 86% being singletons. The specimen comprised PBMCs, sampled around atezolizumab (anti-PD-L1) treatment. The origin of this receptor is a man aged 55-75 years with urothelial cancer.

CDR3 loop: CASSLRQGKMPQHF. The DNA for the CDR3 is TGTGCCAGCAGTTTAAGACAGGGTAAGATGCCCCAGCATTTT. The chain has TRBV27 and TRBJ1-5, with 7 bases that match TRBD1. This CDR3 has 14 amino acids. V trimming: 2 bases; J trimming: 9 bases; junction bases outside the gene matches: 7. Per germline, CDR1 MNHEY and CDR2 SMNVEV (reference sequence).